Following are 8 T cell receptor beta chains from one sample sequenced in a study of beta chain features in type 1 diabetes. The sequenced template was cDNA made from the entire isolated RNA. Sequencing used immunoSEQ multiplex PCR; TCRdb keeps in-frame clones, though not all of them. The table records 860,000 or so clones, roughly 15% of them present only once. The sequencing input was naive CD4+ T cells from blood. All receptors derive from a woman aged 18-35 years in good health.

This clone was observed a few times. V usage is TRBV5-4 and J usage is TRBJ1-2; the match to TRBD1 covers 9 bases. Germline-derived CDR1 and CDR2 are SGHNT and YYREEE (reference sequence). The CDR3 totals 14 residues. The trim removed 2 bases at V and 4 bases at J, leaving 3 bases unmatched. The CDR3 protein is CASSFRDRVYGYTF. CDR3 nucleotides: TGTGCCAGCAGCTTCCGGGACAGGGTCTATGGCTACACCTTC.

This chain's CDR3 is CATSSGTSFNEQFF. CDR3 nucleotide sequence: TGTGCCACCAGCAGTGGGACTAGCTTCAATGAGCAGTTCTTC. This sequence joins TRBV15 and TRBJ2-1, with 9 bases lining up with TRBD2. The CDR3 totals 14 residues. The germline CDR1 and CDR2 sequences are LNHNV and YYDKDF (reference sequence). Germline trimming cut 3 bases from V and 6 bases from J; bases unmatched to any gene: 3. Complete variable domain (other parts from reference TRBV15 and TRBJ2-1): DAMVIQNPRYQVTQFGKPVTLSCSQTLNHNVMYWYQQKSSQAPKLLFHYYDKDFNNEADTPDNFQSRRPNTSFCFLDIRSPGLGDTAMYLCATSSGTSFNEQFFGPGTRLTVL.

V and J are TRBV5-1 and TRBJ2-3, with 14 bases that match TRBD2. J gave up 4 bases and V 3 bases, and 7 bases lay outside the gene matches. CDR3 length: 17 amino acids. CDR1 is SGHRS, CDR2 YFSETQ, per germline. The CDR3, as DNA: TGCGCCAGCAGCTCGGGACTAGCGGGAGCTGTGGCAGATACGCAGTATTTT. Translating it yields CASSSGLAGAVADTQYF.

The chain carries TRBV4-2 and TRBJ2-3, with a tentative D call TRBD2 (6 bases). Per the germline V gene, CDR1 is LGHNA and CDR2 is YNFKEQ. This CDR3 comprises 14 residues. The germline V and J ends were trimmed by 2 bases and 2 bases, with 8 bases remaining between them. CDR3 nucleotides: TGTGCCAGCAGCCAACGGGAGACCACAGATACGCAGTATTTT. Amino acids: CASSQRETTDTQYF.

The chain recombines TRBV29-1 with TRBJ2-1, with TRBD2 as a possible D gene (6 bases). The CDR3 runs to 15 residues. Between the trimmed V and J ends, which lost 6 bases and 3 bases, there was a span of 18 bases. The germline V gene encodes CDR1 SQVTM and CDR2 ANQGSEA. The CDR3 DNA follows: TGCAGCGTACGCAAACGGCTAGCGATCTACAATGAGCAGTTCTTC. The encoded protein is CSVRKRLAIYNEQFF.

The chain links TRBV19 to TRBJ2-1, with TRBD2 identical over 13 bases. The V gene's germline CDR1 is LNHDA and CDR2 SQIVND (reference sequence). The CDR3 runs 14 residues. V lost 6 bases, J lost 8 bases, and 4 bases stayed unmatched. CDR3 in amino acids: CASRGLAGVYEQFF. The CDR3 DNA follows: TGTGCCAGTAGAGGACTAGCGGGAGTCTATGAGCAGTTCTTC. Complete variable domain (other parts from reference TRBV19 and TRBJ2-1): DGGITQSPKYLFRKEGQNVTLSCEQNLNHDAMYWYRQDPGQGLRLIYYSQIVNDFQKGDIAEGYSVSREKKESFPLTVTSAQKNPTAFYLCASRGLAGVYEQFFGPGTRLTVL.

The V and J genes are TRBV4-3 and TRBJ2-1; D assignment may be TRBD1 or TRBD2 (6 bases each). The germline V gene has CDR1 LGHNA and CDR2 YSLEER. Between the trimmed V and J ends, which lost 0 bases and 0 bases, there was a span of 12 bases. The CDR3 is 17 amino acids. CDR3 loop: CASSQDSGASSYNEQFF. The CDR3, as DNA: TGCGCCAGCAGCCAAGATTCGGGGGCCAGCTCCTACAATGAGCAGTTCTTC.

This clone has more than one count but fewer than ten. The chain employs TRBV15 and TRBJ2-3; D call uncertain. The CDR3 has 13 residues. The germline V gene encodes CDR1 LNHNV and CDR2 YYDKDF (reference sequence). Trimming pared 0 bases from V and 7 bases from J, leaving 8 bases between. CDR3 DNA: TGTGCCACCAGCAGAGATTTGGTTAATACGCAGTATTTT. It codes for CATSRDLVNTQYF.